These 20 T cell receptor beta chains were sequenced from one sample in a study of cytomegalovirus exposure and HLA in healthy donors. PCR was performed using 60 Vbeta and 13 Jbeta primers. TCRdb's table, derived via immunoSEQ multiplex PCR, lists solely in-frame clones and lacks some. The repertoire includes over 200,000 clones, approximately 78% of them detected once, and less than 4.5% sits in the top ten. The sequencing sample was made of PBMCs. The receptors originated from a male donor in good health and CMV-seronegative.

The chain links TRBV19 to TRBJ2-2, with D unclear. Germline-derived CDR1 and CDR2 are LNHDA and SQIVND (reference sequence). V was trimmed by 7 bases and J by 8 bases, leaving 14 bases between them. This CDR3 is built from 13 residues. The CDR3 DNA is TGTGCCAGTATTCGAGTCCCCAGGGGGGAGCTGTTTTTT. Protein product: CASIRVPRGELFF. The variable domain in full, with the rest retrieved from reference TRBV19 and TRBJ2-2, is DGGITQSPKYLFRKEGQNVTLSCEQNLNHDAMYWYRQDPGQGLRLIYYSQIVNDFQKGDIAEGYSVSREKKESFPLTVTSAQKNPTAFYLCASIRVPRGELFFGEGSRLTVL.

The chain links TRBV7-9 to TRBJ1-1; weak D call: TRBD1 (5 bases). CDR3 length equals 14 residues. Germline assignment: CDR1 SEHNR and CDR2 FQNEAQ (reference sequence). V was pared by 6 bases and J by 1 base, with 12 bases between. The chain's CDR3 is CASRAVGGNTEAFF. For the CDR3, the DNA is TGTGCCAGCAGGGCCGTGGGGGGGAACACTGAAGCTTTCTTT.

This clone was seen a single time. The chain employs TRBV7-9 and TRBJ2-1; no clear D. This CDR3 contains 13 residues. The germline V gene encodes CDR1 SEHNR and CDR2 FQNEAQ (reference sequence). Trimming cost V 8 bases and J 0 bases, with 8 bases left between them. The CDR3 loop is CASHWSSYNEQFF. CDR3 nucleotides: TGTGCCAGCCACTGGAGCTCCTACAATGAGCAGTTCTTC.

V usage is TRBV5-8 and J usage is TRBJ1-5, with 8 bases aligning to TRBD1. Unmatched junction bases numbered 4, after V lost 4 bases and J lost 4 bases. The CDR3 totals 14 residues. Germline lookup yields CDR1 SGHTS and CDR2 YDEGEE. CDR3 bases: TGTGCCAGCAGCCCCGACAGGGGTAATCAGCCCCAGCATTTT. Protein product: CASSPDRGNQPQHF.

This chain connects TRBV29-1 to TRBJ2-1; TRBD2 matches at 8 bases. Germline V gives CDR1 SQVTM, CDR2 ANQGSEA. The CDR3 sequence is 14 residues long. V was pared by 1 base and J by 9 bases, with 8 bases of the junction left unmatched. The CDR3 sequence is CSVEGGTSWGEQFF. The CDR3 DNA sequence: TGCAGCGTTGAAGGGGGGACTAGTTGGGGTGAGCAGTTCTTC.

This clone was counted a few times. In nucleotides, the CDR3 is TGCGCCAGCAGCTTTAGAGGGGGTGGCAAGGGAACTGAAGCTTTCTTT. Its protein product is CASSFRGGGKGTEAFF. The chain combines TRBV5-1 with TRBJ1-1; the D gene is possibly TRBD1 (6 bases). This CDR3 spans 16 amino acids. V gave up 2 bases and J gave up 5 bases, with 19 bases separating them. CDR1 and CDR2 (germline): SGHRS, YFSETQ.

J is TRBJ2-3 and V is TRBV27; no definite D call. Germline V gene lookup returns CDR1 MNHEY and CDR2 SMNVEV (reference sequence). The CDR3 contains 13 residues. The V end lost 6 bases, the J end lost 2 bases, and 9 bases lay between the germline ends. The CDR3: CASRYSFTDTQYF. CDR3 DNA: TGTGCCAGCAGGTACAGCTTCACAGATACGCAGTATTTT.

The chain recombines TRBV18 with TRBJ1-1; 7 bases are a match to TRBD1. The CDR3 consists of 16 residues. V dropped 1 base and J dropped 5; count of bases not matched to a gene: 10. Germline CDR1 KGHSH, CDR2 LQKENI. CDR3 residues: CASSPQGARRVTEAFF. The CDR3 bases are TGTGCCAGCTCACCACAGGGGGCGCGTCGAGTGACTGAAGCTTTCTTT.

The V call is TRBV18, the J call TRBJ2-7, with TRBD2 matching 9 bases. The germline V gene has CDR1 KGHSH and CDR2 LQKENI. V shed 3 bases, J shed 6 bases, and the junction held 6 bases outside the gene matches. The CDR3 runs 14 residues. The CDR3 nucleotides read TGTGCCAGCTCACCGGGGCGGGAGGGCCGCGAGCAGTACTTC. This encodes CASSPGREGREQYF.

V and J are TRBV6-1 and TRBJ2-7; TRBD1 agrees at 9 bases. Germline values: CDR1 MNHNS, CDR2 SASEGT. J gave up 1 base and V 4 bases, and 11 bases lay outside the gene matches. This CDR3 has 17 residues. CDR3 bases: TGTGCCAGCAGTGGCCGGGACAGGGACTACCTTTCCTACGAGCAGTACTTC. It translates to CASSGRDRDYLSYEQYF.

The rearrangement joins TRBV27 to TRBJ2-3; D not certain. V lost 10 bases to trimming and J lost 5 bases, with 13 bases between them. Germline values: CDR1 MNHEY, CDR2 SMNVEV (reference sequence). This CDR3 contains 12 residues. CDR3 nucleotides: TGTGCCACCGGAAGAGGCGTAGATACGCAGTATTTT. Translated: CATGRGVDTQYF.

This clone has more than one count but fewer than ten. The junction departs from the called germline gene at one end, perhaps through a read error. This chain connects TRBV4-2 to TRBJ1-4, with 9 positions matching TRBD1. Looked up from germline, CDR1 is LGHNA and CDR2 is YNFKEQ. The CDR3 length is 15 residues. CDR3 in amino acids: CASSPSGQGNKKLFF. The CDR3 nucleotides read TGTGCCAGCAGCCCCTCGGGACAGGGTAATAAAAAACTGTTTTTT.

Remarks on this clone: The sample holds other DNA sequences that translate to the same CDR3. This chain links TRBV7-6 with TRBJ1-1, with TRBD1 matching 8 bases. Germline-derived CDR1 and CDR2 are SGHVS and FNYEAQ. This CDR3 contains 14 residues. J was trimmed by 1 base and V by 6 bases; bases with no gene match: 4. CDR3 in DNA: TGTGCCAGCAGTTCCGGGACAGGGAACACTGAAGCTTTCTTT. It is translated as CASSSGTGNTEAFF.

The V gene is TRBV5-1, the J gene TRBJ2-7; TRBD1 matches 8 bases. CDR1 SGHRS and CDR2 YFSETQ come from the germline V gene. The CDR3 totals 16 residues. With V trimmed by 2 bases and J by 1 base, 8 bases remained unmatched. The CDR3 region is CASSFSTGALSYEQYF. CDR3 in DNA: TGCGCCAGCAGCTTCTCGACAGGGGCCCTATCCTACGAGCAGTACTTC.

The CDR3 bases are TGTGCCAGCAGTACAGGTCAGCTCTCCTACGAGCAGTACTTC. Its translation is CASSTGQLSYEQYF. J is TRBJ2-7 and V is TRBV2, with D perhaps matching TRBD1 (5 bases). V lost 5 bases, J lost 0 bases, and 11 bases lay in between. The CDR3 contains 14 residues. CDR1 is SNHLY and CDR2 is FYNNEI in the germline V gene.

The chain has TRBV10-1 and TRBJ1-1; weak D call: TRBD1 (5 bases). The V end was cut by 2 bases, the J end by 4 bases, with 5 bases between. Germline V gene sequence: CDR1 WNHNN, CDR2 SYGVQD (reference sequence). CDR3 size: 12 residues. CDR3 sequence (DNA): TGCGCCAGCAGTGAGGGGGCCACTGAAGCTTTCTTT. Encoded protein: CASSEGATEAFF.

This clone was seen just once. The V gene is TRBV10-1, the J gene TRBJ2-1; 8 nucleotides agree with TRBD1. The trim removed 4 bases at V and 6 bases at J, leaving 2 bases unmatched. The CDR3 sequence is 13 residues long. The germline V gene has CDR1 WNHNN and CDR2 SYGVQD (reference sequence). In DNA form, the CDR3 reads TGCGCCAGCAGTGGGACAGGGTTCAATGAGCAGTTCTTC. It encodes CASSGTGFNEQFF.

The chain links TRBV4-1 to TRBJ2-5; D is possibly TRBD1 (5 bases). The better agreement between TRBJ2-7 and the DNA end casts doubt on the J call. CDR3 size: 14 residues. Germline V CDR1 and CDR2: MGHRA, YSYEKL. The CDR3, as DNA: TGCGCCAGCAGCCAAGTCCAGGACACCTACGAGCAGTACTTC. Amino acids: CASSQVQDTYEQYF.

The chain employs TRBV6-1 and TRBJ2-1, with D perhaps TRBD1 (5 bases). V was pared by 3 bases and J by 0 bases, with 9 bases between. The germline V gene encodes CDR1 MNHNS and CDR2 SASEGT. This CDR3 is 15 amino acids long. The CDR3 DNA sequence: TGTGCCAGCAGTGACAGGGTTCTCTCCTACAATGAGCAGTTCTTC. Its translation is CASSDRVLSYNEQFF.

This chain connects TRBV4-2 to TRBJ2-3; 12 nucleotides match TRBD2. Germline V gene lookup returns CDR1 LGHNA and CDR2 YNFKEQ. J lost 4 bases, V lost 0 bases, and 5 bases had no gene match. This CDR3 contains 17 residues. CDR3 nucleotides: TGTGCCAGCAGCCAAGATGAGCTAGCGGGAGGGCCAGATACGCAGTATTTT. Translated, it gives CASSQDELAGGPDTQYF.